This TCR beta chain is drawn from a study of T-cell reconstitution after alpha-beta-depleted transplantation in children. Findings of the study overall: Surviving recipient T cells and thymic progenitors accounted for the high day-60 TCRbeta diversity observed in some patients. T-cell numbers and diversity, one year after transplant, stemmed largely from T cells that were newly produced. About two months after transplant, alpha-beta T cells reportedly came from several hundred expanded graft clones.

A remark on this clonotype: Antigen specificity is unknown.

The CDR3 loop spans 16 amino acids. Trimming left V 0 bases short and J 2 bases short, with 14 bases between. Germline CDR1 is SGHDN and CDR2 is FVKESK. Preparation of the TCRbeta library involved a method that used unique molecular identifiers. TCRdb re-analysed the PCR reads in MiXCR, keeping a single row per CDR3 protein. The sample includes approximately 980,000 distinct CDR3 sequences, around 30% of them seen just once. This chain uses TRBV14 with TRBJ2-7, with D maybe TRBD2 (6 bases). This specimen consisted of PBMCs, mostly from graft donor cells, obtained 360 days after TCRalphabeta/CD19-depleted stem cell transplant. This TCR derives from a boy in the first two years of life who had a stem cell transplant for SCID, so the T cells may come from the graft donor. The CDR3 loop is CASSQDGPDYAYEQYF. DNA for the CDR3: TGTGCCAGCAGCCAAGATGGTCCGGACTACGCCTACGAGCAGTACTTC.